Listed below are T cell receptor beta chains from one sample, sequenced in a study of blood T cell repertoires in COVID-19. Some clones are missing from TCRdb's copy, which holds only in-frame ones; the method was immunoSEQ multiplex PCR. The data hold around 400,000 clones, with nearly 90% observed a single time. Sequencing was carried out using PBMCs or T cells enriched from blood (not recorded which). The receptors were gathered from a woman aged 25 to 39 who had recovered from COVID-19. CDR3s leave out the opening cysteine and the closing phenylalanine or tryptophan.

length	V	J	CDR3
13	TRBV18	TRBJ1-1	ASSKFRGTDTEAF
12	TRBV5-1	TRBJ2-7	ASSFGTGGGEQY
12	TRBV5-5	TRBJ1-1	ASSVTTPNTEAF
11	TRBV9	TRBJ1-1	ASSVGSYTEAF
14	TRBV9	TRBJ2-7	ASSGRAGSTPEEQY
14	TRBV30	TRBJ2-5	AWSGDRASNQETQY
11	TRBV11-3	TRBJ2-7	ASSLGESYEQY
13	TRBV3-1/TRBV3-2	TRBJ2-1	ASSQDLPTGFKQF
10	TRBV3-1/TRBV3-2	TRBJ1-1	ASSQGLAEAF
11	TRBV19	TRBJ2-3	ASSSGDTDTQY
14	TRBV5-1	TRBJ2-3	ASSLEPSGGTDTQY
14	TRBV5-1	TRBJ1-5	ASSLGTGGIYQPQH
13	TRBV9	TRBJ1-2	ASSVSPAGEYGYT
10	TRBV6-5	TRBJ2-7	ASTSGSIEQY
13	TRBV4-3	TRBJ1-5	ASSQSRGWGQPQH
13	TRBV7-9	TRBJ2-1	ASSPPGEFYNEQF
12	TRBV14	TRBJ1-2	ASSQARGPEGYT
12	TRBV27	TRBJ2-7	ASRGTSSSYEQY